A single T cell receptor beta chain is shown here with its context. The CDR3 is 14 residues long. V lost 4 bases, J lost 4 bases, and 4 bases stayed unmatched. CDR1 is SGHRS, CDR2 YFSETQ, per germline. Repertoires were generated with immunoSEQ multiplex PCR, while TCRdb's copy carries only in-frame clones and drops some. The table records over 150,000 clones, about 90% of them present only once. These data come from a study of blood T cell repertoires in COVID-19. Background on the study: PBMCs, B-cell-depleted T cells, or T cells provided the cDNA or gDNA that made up the material.

The receptor comes from a man aged 45 to 65 with acute or convalescent COVID-19. Sequencing was carried out using peripheral blood. The genes are TRBV5-1 and TRBJ1-1, with TRBD1 matching 10 bases. In nucleotides, the CDR3 is TGCGCCAGCAGCAGCGGGGACAGGGGCACTGAAGCTTTCTTT. Translating it yields CASSSGDRGTEAFF.